Sequencing of this TCR beta chain was carried out in a study of T cell repertoires in cytomegalovirus infection (dated by TCRdb to between 2017 and 2020). As for the study more broadly: Donor HLA type was relevant to the analysis, as public TCR beta signatures indicated carriage of CMV infection together with the matching HLA type. General conclusions and limits of the study: Carriers of CMV infection plus the relevant HLA type were discriminated by the cumulative frequency of public TCR beta family members in the study cohort and in an independent roughly 370-donor cohort. The ex vivo response was dominated by HLA-C-restricted CMV-specific TCR beta clonotypes, which also provided the single most frequent clonotype in two of eight donors.

The instrument given in TCRdb is Illumina HiSeq 1500. TCRdb trimmed public reads at Q25 via fastp, called clones via MiXCR and kept in-frame beta chains. Rows merge per CDR3 protein into single entries with the most common DNA and genes. The sample table records roughly 600,000 distinct CDR3 sequences; approximately 25% of these occur just once. The ten largest account for around 8% of the sample. This clonotype was recorded a few times. Its target antigen remains unknown. Base qualities were left out, and no much larger clone turns up one base away. Specimen: CD8+ T cells from PBMCs. This clonotype was sampled from a human donor in good health (CMV status not recorded). Some clones in this sample may be carry-over from other donors' samples.

CDR3 reads: CATSRVADSPEKLFF. The nucleotide sequence is given as TGTGCCACCAGCAGAGTCGCGGACAGCCCAGAAAAACTGTTTTTT. The sequence links TRBV15 to TRBJ1-4; 6 matching bases give a weak D call of TRBD1. From cysteine to phenylalanine, the CDR3 is 15 amino acids long. Only the CDR3 DNA stays, 45 bases, in frame from base 1. V gives up 1 base and J gives up 8 bases, and the segment between their germline ends measures 14 bases. The germline V gene encodes CDR1 LNHNV and CDR2 YYDKDF (reference sequence).